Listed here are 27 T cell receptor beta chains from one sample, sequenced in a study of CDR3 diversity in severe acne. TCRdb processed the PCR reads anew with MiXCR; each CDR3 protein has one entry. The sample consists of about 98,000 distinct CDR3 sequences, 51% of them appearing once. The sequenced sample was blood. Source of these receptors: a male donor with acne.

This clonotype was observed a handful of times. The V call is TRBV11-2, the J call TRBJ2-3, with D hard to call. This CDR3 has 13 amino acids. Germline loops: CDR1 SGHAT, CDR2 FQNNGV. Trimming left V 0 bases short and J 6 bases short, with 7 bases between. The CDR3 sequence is CASSLDWGDTQYF. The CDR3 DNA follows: TGTGCCAGCAGCTTAGATTGGGGTGATACGCAGTATTTT.

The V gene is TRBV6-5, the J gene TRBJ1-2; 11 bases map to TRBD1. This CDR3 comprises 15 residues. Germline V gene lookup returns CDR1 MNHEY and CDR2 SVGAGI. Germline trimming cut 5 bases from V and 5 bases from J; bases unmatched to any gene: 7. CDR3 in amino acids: CASSEGQGAGYGYTF. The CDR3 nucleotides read TGTGCCAGCAGTGAAGGACAGGGGGCTGGATATGGCTACACCTTC.

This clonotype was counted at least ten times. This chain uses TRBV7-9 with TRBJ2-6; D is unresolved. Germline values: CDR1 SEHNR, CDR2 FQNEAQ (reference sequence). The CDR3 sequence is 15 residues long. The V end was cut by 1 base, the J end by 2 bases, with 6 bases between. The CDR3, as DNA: TGTGCCAGCAGCTTAGAGGTGACTGGGGCCAACGTCCTGACTTTC. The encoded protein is CASSLEVTGANVLTF.

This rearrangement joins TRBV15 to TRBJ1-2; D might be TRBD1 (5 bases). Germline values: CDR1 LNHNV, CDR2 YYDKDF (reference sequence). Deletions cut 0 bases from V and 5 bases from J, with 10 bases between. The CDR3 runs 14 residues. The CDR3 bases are TGTGCCACCAGCAGAGATGGTGAGGGGTATGGCTACACCTTC. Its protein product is CATSRDGEGYGYTF.

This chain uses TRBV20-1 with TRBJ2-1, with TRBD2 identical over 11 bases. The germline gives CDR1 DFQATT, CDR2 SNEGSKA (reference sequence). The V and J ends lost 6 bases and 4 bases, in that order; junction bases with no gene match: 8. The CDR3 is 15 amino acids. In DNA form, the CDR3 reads TGCAGTGCCTCTGGTAGCGGGAGGGAGTACAATGAGCAGTTCTTC. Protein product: CSASGSGREYNEQFF.

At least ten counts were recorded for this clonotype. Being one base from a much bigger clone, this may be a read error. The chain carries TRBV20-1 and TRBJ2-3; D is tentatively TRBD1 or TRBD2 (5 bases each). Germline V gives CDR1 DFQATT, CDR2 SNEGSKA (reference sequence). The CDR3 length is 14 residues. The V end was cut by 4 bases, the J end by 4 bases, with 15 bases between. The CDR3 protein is CSATGAGLPDTQYF. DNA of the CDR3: TGCAGTGCTACCGGGGCAGGGCTCCCAGATACGCAGTATTTT.

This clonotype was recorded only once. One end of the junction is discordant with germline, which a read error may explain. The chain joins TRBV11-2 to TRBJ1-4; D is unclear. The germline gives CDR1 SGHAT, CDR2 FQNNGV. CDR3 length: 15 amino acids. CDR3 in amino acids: CASSLVWAPNGKLFF. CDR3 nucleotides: TGTGCCAGCAGCTTAGTATGGGCCCCTAATGGAAAACTGTTTTTT. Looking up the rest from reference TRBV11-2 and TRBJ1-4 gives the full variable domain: EAGVAQSPRYKIIEKRQSVAFWCNPISGHATLYWYQQILGQGPKLLIQFQNNGVVDDSQLPKDRFSAERLKGVDSTLKIQPAKLEDSAVYLCASSLVWAPNGKLFFGSGTQLSVL.

CDR3 in DNA: TGTGCCAGCAGCTTATTAGGGACAGGGGGAAATGAGCAGTTCTTC. Translation gives CASSLLGTGGNEQFF. The chain links TRBV7-9 to TRBJ2-1, with TRBD1 matching over 11 bases. The CDR3 runs to 15 residues. Germline CDR1 and CDR2: SEHNR and FQNEAQ (reference sequence). After removal of 2 bases from V and 7 bases from J, the junction contained 4 bases not matched to a gene. The full variable domain, its missing parts supplied by reference TRBV7-9 and TRBJ2-1, is DTGVSQNPRHKITKRGQNVTFRCDPISEHNRLYWYRQTLGQGPEFLTYFQNEAQLEKSRLLSDRFSAERPKGSFSTLEIQRTEQGDSAMYLCASSLLGTGGNEQFFGPGTRLTVL.

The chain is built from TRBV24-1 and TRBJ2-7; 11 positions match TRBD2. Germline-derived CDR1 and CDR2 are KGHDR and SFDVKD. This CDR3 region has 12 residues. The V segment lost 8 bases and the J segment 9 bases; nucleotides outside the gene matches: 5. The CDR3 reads CATNRLAGLQYF. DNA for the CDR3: TGTGCCACCAACAGACTAGCGGGATTGCAGTACTTC.

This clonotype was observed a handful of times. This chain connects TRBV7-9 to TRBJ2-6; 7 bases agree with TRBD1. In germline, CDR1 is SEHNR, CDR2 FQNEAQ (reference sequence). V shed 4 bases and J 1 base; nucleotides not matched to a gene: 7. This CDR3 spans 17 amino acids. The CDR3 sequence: CASSSGQELSGANVLTF. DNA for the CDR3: TGTGCCAGCAGCTCCGGACAGGAACTTTCTGGGGCCAACGTCCTGACTTTC.

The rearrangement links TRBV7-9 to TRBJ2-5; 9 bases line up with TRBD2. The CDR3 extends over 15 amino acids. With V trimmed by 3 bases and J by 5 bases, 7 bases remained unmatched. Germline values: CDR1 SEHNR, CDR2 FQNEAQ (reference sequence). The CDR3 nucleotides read TGTGCCAGCAGCTTTAAGGCGGGAGGGGCCGAGACCCAGTACTTC. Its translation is CASSFKAGGAETQYF.

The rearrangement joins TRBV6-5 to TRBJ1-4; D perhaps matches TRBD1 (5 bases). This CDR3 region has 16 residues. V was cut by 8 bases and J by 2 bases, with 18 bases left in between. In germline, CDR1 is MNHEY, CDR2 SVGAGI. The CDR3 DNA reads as TGTGCCAGCGGGATCTCAGGGCCGGTCACTAATGAAAAACTGTTTTTT. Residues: CASGISGPVTNEKLFF.

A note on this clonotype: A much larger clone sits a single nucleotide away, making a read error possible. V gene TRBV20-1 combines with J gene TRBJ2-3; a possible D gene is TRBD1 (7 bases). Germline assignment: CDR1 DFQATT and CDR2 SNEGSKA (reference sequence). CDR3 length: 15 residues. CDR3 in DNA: TGCAGTGCTAGAGATCGTGGAGGGGGCCCAGATACGCAGTGTTTT. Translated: CSARDRGGGPDTQCF.

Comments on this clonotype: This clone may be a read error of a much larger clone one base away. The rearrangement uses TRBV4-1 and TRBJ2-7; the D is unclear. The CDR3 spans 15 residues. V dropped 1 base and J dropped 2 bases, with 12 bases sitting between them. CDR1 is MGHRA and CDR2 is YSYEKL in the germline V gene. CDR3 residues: CASSQVQANAYEQYV. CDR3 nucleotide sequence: TGCGCCAGCAGCCAAGTTCAGGCCAACGCCTACGAGCAGTACGTC.

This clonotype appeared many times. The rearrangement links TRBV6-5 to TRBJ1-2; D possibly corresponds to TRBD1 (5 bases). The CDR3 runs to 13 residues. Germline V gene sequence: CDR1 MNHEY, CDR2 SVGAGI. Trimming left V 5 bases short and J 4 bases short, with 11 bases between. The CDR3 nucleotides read TGTGCCAGCAGTCTCGGGACTCTCTATGGCTACACCTTC. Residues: CASSLGTLYGYTF.

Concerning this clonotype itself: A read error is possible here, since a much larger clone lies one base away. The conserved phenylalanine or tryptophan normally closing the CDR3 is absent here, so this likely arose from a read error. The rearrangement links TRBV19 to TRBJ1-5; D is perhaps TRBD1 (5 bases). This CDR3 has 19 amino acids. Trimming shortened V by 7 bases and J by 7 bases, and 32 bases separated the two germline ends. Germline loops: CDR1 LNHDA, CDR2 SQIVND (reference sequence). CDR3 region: CASTPTFRQGNAFWQPQHI. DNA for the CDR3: TGTGCCAGTACCCCAACGTTCCGTCAGGGCAACGCTTTTTGGCAGCCCCAGCATATT.

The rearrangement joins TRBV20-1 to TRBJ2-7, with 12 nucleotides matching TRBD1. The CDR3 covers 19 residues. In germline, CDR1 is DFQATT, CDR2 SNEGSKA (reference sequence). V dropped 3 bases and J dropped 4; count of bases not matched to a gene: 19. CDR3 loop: CSASRAGTGGWPHRYEQYF. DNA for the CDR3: TGCAGTGCTAGTCGGGCCGGGACAGGGGGCTGGCCCCACCGTTACGAGCAGTACTTC.

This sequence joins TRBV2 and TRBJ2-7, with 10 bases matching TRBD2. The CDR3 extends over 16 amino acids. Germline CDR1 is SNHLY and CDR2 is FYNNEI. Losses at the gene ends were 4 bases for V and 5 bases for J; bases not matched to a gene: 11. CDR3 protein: CASSGTLLAGADEQYF. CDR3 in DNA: TGTGCCAGCAGTGGGACGCTCCTAGCGGGAGCCGACGAGCAGTACTTC.

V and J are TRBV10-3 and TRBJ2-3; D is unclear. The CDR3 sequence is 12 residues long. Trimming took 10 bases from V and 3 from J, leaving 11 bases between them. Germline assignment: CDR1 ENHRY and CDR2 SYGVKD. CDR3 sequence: CASVGGTDTQYF. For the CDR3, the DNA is TGTGCCAGCGTGGGTGGGACAGATACGCAGTATTTT.

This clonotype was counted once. CDR3 region: CSVEFGLEAFF. The CDR3, as DNA: TGCAGCGTTGAATTCGGGTTGGAAGCTTTCTTT. The chain carries TRBV29-1 and TRBJ1-1; D is ambiguous. The CDR3 is 11 amino acids. V lost 2 bases to trimming and J lost 8 bases, with 9 bases between them. Germline V gives CDR1 SQVTM, CDR2 ANQGSEA.

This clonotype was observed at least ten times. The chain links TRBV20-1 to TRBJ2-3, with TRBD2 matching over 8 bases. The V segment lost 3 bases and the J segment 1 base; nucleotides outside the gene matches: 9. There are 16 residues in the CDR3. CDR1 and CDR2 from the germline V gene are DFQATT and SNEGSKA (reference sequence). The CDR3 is CSARRGRTAGTDTQYF. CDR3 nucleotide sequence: TGCAGTGCTAGGCGCGGGAGGACCGCCGGCACAGATACGCAGTATTTT.

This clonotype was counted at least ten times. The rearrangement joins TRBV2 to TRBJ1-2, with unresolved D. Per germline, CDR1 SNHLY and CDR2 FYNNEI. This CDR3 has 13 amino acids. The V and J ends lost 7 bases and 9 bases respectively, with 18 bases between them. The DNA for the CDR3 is TGTGCCAGCATCGCCCCTGACATGCTCAGCTACACCTTC. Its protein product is CASIAPDMLSYTF.

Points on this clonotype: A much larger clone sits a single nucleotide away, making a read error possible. The CDR3 nucleotides are TGTGCCAGCAGCTTGGGGGGGAGACAGGGCAGGTCCGAGCAGTACTTC. This translates into CASSLGGRQGRSEQYF. The V and J genes are TRBV5-5 and TRBJ2-7; TRBD1 aligns across 7 bases. Germline V gene data show CDR1 as SGHKS and CDR2 as YYEKEE (reference sequence). With 0 bases clipped from V and 6 bases from J, the junction kept 12 bases outside the gene matches. This CDR3 is 16 amino acids long. Looking up the rest from reference TRBV5-5 and TRBJ2-7 gives the full variable domain: DAGVTQSPTHLIKTRGQQVTLRCSPISGHKSVSWYQQVLGQGPQFIFQYYEKEERGRGNFPDRFSARQFPNYSSELNVNALLLGDSALYLCASSLGGRQGRSEQYFGPGTRLTVT.

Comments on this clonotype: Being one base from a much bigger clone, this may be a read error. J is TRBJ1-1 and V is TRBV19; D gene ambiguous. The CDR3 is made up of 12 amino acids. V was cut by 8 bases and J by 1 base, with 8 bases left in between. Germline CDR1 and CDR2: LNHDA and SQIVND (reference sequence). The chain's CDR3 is CASQIGNTEAFF. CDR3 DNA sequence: TGTGCCAGTCAGATAGGGAACACTGAAGCTTTCTTT.

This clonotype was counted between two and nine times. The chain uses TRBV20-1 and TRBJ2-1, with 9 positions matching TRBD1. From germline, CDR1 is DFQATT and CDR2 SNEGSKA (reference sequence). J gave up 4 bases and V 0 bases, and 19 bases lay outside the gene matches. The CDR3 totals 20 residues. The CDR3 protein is CSARDFRSPGQGNTYNEQFF. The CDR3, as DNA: TGCAGTGCTAGAGATTTCCGCAGTCCGGGACAGGGTAACACTTACAATGAGCAGTTCTTC.

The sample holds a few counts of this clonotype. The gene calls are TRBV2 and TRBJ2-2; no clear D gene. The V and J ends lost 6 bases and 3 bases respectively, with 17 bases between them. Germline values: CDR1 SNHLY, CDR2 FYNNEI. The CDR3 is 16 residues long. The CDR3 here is CASSRTIRPYTGELFF. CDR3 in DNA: TGTGCCAGCAGCCGTACGATTCGACCGTACACCGGGGAGCTGTTTTTT. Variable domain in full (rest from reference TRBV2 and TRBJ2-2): EPEVTQTPSHQVTQMGQEVILRCVPISNHLYFYWYRQILGQKVEFLVSFYNNEISEKSEIFDDQFSVERPDGSNFTLKIRSTKLEDSAMYFCASSRTIRPYTGELFFGEGSRLTVL.

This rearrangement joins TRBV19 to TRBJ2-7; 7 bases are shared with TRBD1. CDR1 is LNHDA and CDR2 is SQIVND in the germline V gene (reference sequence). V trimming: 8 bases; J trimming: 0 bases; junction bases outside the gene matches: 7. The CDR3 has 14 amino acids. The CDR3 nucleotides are TGTGCCAGTCGAAGGGGGCGAAACTCCTACGAGCAGTACTTC. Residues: CASRRGRNSYEQYF. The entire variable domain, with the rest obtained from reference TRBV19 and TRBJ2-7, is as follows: DGGITQSPKYLFRKEGQNVTLSCEQNLNHDAMYWYRQDPGQGLRLIYYSQIVNDFQKGDIAEGYSVSREKKESFPLTVTSAQKNPTAFYLCASRRGRNSYEQYFGPGTRLTVT.